This T cell receptor beta chain was sequenced for a study of blood T cell repertoires in COVID-19. Study context: Specimens from acute and convalescent COVID-19 originated in the United States, Italy and Spain. PBMCs, B-cell-depleted T cells, or T cells were the source of the cDNA or gDNA that made up the material.

Original processing methods: Nucleated cell counts were estimated from reference gene primer amplification. Assay used: immunoSEQ multiplex PCR; TCRdb lists only in-frame clones, some missing. That table furnishes V, J and clone size, whereas the DNA furnished D and trimming. Of fewer than 70,000 clones listed, 75% to 90% are singletons. The CDR3 contains 13 residues. Germline V lookup: CDR1 MDHEN, CDR2 SYDVKM. The receptor was isolated from a man between 45 and 60 years old with acute or convalescent COVID-19. Sequencing was carried out using peripheral blood. The V and J genes are TRBV28 and TRBJ1-4; 7 bases are shared with TRBD1. The CDR3 DNA follows: TGTGCGACAAAGGGGGCGTCTAATGAAAAACTGTTTTTT. Translating it yields CATKGASNEKLFF.